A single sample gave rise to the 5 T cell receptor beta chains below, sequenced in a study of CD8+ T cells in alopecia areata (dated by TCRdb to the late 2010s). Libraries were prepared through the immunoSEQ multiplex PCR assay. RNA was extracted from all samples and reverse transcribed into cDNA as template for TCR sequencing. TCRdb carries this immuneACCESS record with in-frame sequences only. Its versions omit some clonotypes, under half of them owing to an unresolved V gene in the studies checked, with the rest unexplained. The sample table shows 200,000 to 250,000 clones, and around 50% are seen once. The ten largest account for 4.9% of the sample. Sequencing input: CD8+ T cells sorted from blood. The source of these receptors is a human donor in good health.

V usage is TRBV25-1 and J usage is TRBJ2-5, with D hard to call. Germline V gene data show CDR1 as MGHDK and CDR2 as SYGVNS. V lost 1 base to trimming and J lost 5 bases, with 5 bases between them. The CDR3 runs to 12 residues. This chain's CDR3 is CASSEFKETQYF. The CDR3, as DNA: TGTGCCAGCAGTGAATTTAAGGAGACCCAGTACTTC.

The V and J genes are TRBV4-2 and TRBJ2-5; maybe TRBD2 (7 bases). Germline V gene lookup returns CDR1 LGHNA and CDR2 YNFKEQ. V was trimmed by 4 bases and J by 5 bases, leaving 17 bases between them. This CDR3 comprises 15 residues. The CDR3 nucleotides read TGTGCCAGCAGCCCTTTAGGGGGGGGGCTTGAGACCCAGTACTTC. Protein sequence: CASSPLGGGLETQYF.

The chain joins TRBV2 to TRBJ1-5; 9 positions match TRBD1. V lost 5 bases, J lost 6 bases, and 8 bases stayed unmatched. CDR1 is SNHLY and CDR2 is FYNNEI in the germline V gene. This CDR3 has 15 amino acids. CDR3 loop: CASSPGQGSGQPQHF. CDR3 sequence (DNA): TGTGCCAGCAGTCCAGGACAGGGGTCGGGTCAGCCCCAGCATTTT.

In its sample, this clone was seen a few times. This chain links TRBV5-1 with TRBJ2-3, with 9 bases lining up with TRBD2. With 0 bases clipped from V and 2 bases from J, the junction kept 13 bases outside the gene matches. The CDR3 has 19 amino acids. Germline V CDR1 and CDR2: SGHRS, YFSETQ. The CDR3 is CASSLEPLGGGENTDTQYF. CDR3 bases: TGCGCCAGCAGCTTGGAGCCCCTCGGCGGGGGGGAAAACACAGATACGCAGTATTTT.

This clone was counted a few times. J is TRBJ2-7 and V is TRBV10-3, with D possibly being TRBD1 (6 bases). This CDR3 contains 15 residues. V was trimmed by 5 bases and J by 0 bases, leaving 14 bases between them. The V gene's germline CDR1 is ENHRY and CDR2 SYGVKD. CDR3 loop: CAISSTGPSSYEQYF. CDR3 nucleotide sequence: TGTGCCATCAGTTCGACAGGACCGAGCTCCTACGAGCAGTACTTC.